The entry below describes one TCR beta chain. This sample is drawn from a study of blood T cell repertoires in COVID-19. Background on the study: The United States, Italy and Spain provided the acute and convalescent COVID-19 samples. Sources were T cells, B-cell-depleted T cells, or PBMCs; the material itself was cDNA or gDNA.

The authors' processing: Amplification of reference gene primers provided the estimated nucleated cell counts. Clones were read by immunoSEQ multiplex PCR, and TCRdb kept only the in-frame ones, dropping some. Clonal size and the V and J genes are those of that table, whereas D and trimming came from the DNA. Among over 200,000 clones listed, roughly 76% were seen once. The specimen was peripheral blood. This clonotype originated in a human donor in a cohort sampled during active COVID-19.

CDR3 loop: CASSEMTGYSDYGYTF. In nucleotides, the CDR3 is TGTGCCAGCAGTGAAATGACAGGTTATAGTGACTATGGCTACACCTTC. This sequence joins TRBV6-1 and TRBJ1-2; weak D call: TRBD1 (6 bases). Germline lookup yields CDR1 MNHNS and CDR2 SASEGT. The CDR3 consists of 16 residues. V was shortened by 2 bases and J by 3 bases, with 16 bases between the two germline ends.